The TCR beta chain under discussion was sequenced for a study of blood T cell repertoires in COVID-19. The germline V gene encodes CDR1 GTSNPN and CDR2 SVGIG (reference sequence). The J segment lost 6 bases and the V segment lost 4 bases, leaving 7 bases of the junction unmatched. CDR3 length: 14 amino acids. TCRdb's copy holds only in-frame clones and misses some; the assay was immunoSEQ multiplex PCR. The sample contains fewer than 250,000 clones, around four fifths of which appear only once. Input material: peripheral blood. The chain is built from TRBV30 and TRBJ2-4; 9 nucleotides align to TRBD2. The TCR sequence derives from a woman between 45 and 60 years old with active or convalescent COVID-19. This chain's CDR3 is CAWTRLAGSNIQYF. The CDR3 coding sequence is TGTGCCTGGACCCGGCTAGCGGGGTCAAACATTCAGTACTTC.